The present entry profiles one T cell receptor (beta chain) with its context. Its antigen is still unknown. The source of the sample is a study of T-cell memory formation after mild COVID-19. Study overall: TCR clusters were mostly donor specific.

This CDR3 contains 13 residues. V gave up 4 bases and J gave up 3 bases; unmatched junction bases: 3. Germline assignment: CDR1 DFQATT and CDR2 SNEGSKA (reference sequence). The TCR alpha and TCR beta cDNA libraries, bearing sample barcodes and UMIs, were generated by 5'RACE using constant-segment primers. TCRdb passed the 5' RACE reads through MiXCR, listing each CDR3 protein once. The data contain 350,000 to 450,000 distinct CDR3 sequences, around 27% of them singletons. Study-wide findings and caveats: Contracting CD4+ clones were located mainly in CM and EM, and CD8+ clones in EMRA. Cross-reactive memory appears to have joined, as suggested by some responding clones showing up in pre-infection memory.

The receptor was isolated from an adult woman who had mild COVID-19 (a few samples of this study predate the infection). Cell type and time point are not known. The V gene is TRBV20-1, the J gene TRBJ2-7; TRBD2 matches at 10 bases. Sequences were obtained from PBMCs or a T cell subset sorted from them (not recorded which). As DNA, the CDR3 is TGCAGTGCTACTAGCGGGGGATACTACGAGCAGTACTTC. It codes for CSATSGGYYEQYF.